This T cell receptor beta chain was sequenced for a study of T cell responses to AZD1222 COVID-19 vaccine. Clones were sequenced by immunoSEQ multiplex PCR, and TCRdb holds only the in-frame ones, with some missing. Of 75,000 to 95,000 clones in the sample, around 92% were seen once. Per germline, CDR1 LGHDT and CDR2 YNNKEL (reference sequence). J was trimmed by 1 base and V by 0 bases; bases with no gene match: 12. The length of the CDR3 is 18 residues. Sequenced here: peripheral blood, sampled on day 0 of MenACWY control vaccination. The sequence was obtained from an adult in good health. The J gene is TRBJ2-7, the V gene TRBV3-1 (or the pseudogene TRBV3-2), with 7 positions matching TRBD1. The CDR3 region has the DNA TGTGCCAGCAGCCAAGATCGTGGGGGATCAGGGGGATCCTACGAGCAGTACTTC. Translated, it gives CASSQDRGGSGGSYEQYF.